Detailed here is one TCR beta chain. This CDR3 has 14 amino acids. Germline CDR1 LGHDT, CDR2 YNNKEL (reference sequence). V was cut by 2 bases and J by 4 bases, with 11 bases left in between. The sample originates from a study of blood T cell repertoires in COVID-19. Study in general: Samples came from the United States, Italy and Spain, spanning acute and convalescent COVID-19. In each case, the material was cDNA or gDNA derived from T cells, B-cell-depleted T cells, or PBMCs.

Authors' processing steps: Estimates of nucleated cell counts were drawn from the amplification of reference gene primers. Produced via immunoSEQ multiplex PCR; TCRdb's table is partial and in-frame only. V and J calls and clone size come straight from that table; D and trimming were deduced from the DNA. The sample has around 250,000 clones, 89% seen once. The V gene is TRBV3-1 (or the pseudogene TRBV3-2), the J gene TRBJ1-2, with D possibly TRBD1 on 6 matching bases. The clonotype comes from a woman in her thirties or forties who had recovered from COVID-19. Sequences were obtained from peripheral blood. DNA of the CDR3: TGTGCCAGCAGCCAAAGTGACAGGATCTATGGCTACACCTTC. Translated: CASSQSDRIYGYTF.